This T cell receptor (beta chain) was captured in a study of blood T cell repertoires in COVID-19. About the study: Samples came from the United States, Italy and Spain, spanning acute and convalescent COVID-19. From T cells, B-cell-depleted T cells, or PBMCs came the material, which was cDNA or gDNA.

The CDR3 totals 14 residues. Germline V gene sequence: CDR1 ENHRY, CDR2 SYGVKD. V was trimmed by 0 bases and J by 7 bases, leaving 10 bases between them. Methods used by the authors: Reference gene primer amplification yielded estimated nucleated cell counts. Only in-frame clones appear in the TCRdb table, and some are missing; sequencing was by immunoSEQ multiplex PCR. That table gives V, J and clone size, and the DNA gave D and trimming. The profile shows tens of thousands of clones, roughly 89% of them singletons. The sample consisted of peripheral blood. The rearrangement links TRBV10-3 to TRBJ1-5; perhaps TRBD1 as D (5 bases). The receptor was isolated from a man aged 30 to 45 with acute or convalescent COVID-19. In nucleotides, the CDR3 is TGTGCCATCAGTGAGTCAATGGGGGGGCAGCCCCAGCATTTT. Amino acids: CAISESMGGQPQHF.